This TCR beta chain was documented in a study of CD8 T cells in Susac syndrome. TCR beta sequencing was performed on blood CD8+ and CD4+ T cells. Recently defined diagnostic criteria classed the Susac syndrome patients as definite or probable. The CDR3 consists of 14 residues. Germline-derived CDR1 and CDR2 are DFQATT and SNEGSKA (reference sequence). Between the trimmed V and J ends, which lost 3 bases and 2 bases, there was a span of 11 bases. The RNA input was roughly 0.45 to 1 ug, and it was reverse transcribed with random hexamers. TCR beta CDR3 was amplified by immunoSEQ multiplex PCR. This amplification extended across 54 Vbeta and 13 Jbeta segments. Each CDR3 protein gets one entry after TCRdb re-called the immunoSEQ multiplex PCR reads with MiXCR. There are 170,000 or so distinct CDR3 sequences in the sample; approximately 95% occur only once, and around 0.12% lies in the top ten.

The sample comprised CD4+ T cells from PBMCs. The sequence was collected from a human donor with Susac syndrome. The chain carries TRBV20-1 and TRBJ1-5; unclear D gene. This chain's CDR3 is CSASDMTGNQPQHF. The CDR3 DNA reads as TGCAGTGCTAGCGACATGACGGGCAATCAGCCCCAGCATTTT.